This TCR beta chain is drawn from a study of healthy donors' naive CD4 and CD8 T cells. Across the study: Three donor age groups were sampled: 20-25, 40-50 and 60-70 years; half female. Study-level findings and limits: Negatively charged CDR3s marked CD8+ lineage; positively charged CDR3s marked CD4+ lineage.

TCR libraries were built from about 520 ng of total RNA by linear amplification. TCRdb processed the reads anew with MiXCR; each CDR3 protein has one entry. The table shows around 180,000 distinct CDR3 sequences, with around 74% occurring only once. V was pared by 0 bases and J by 3 bases, with 8 bases between. The CDR3 consists of 14 residues. CDR1 is MNHEY and CDR2 is SMNVEV in the germline V gene (reference sequence). Details on this clonotype: Its antigen is undetermined.

The specimen was naive CD4+ and CD8+ T cells sorted from blood, pooled from several donors. The TCR comes from a pool of human donors in good health; the sample pools cells from several healthy donors. V and J are TRBV27 and TRBJ1-1, with unresolved D. CDR3 sequence: CASSLSGGYTEAFF. CDR3 coding DNA: TGTGCCAGCAGTTTATCGGGCGGGTACACTGAAGCTTTCTTT.